These 10 T cell receptor beta chains were sequenced from one sample in a study of CD8+ T cells in alopecia areata. The authors extracted RNA and reverse transcribed it into cDNA as the sequencing template. TCRdb's table, derived via immunoSEQ multiplex PCR, lists solely in-frame clones and lacks some. Of 180,000 or so clones in the sample, around 71% were seen once. Material: CD8+ T cells sorted from blood, obtained at week 0. The receptors were gathered from a human donor with alopecia areata.

This clone was detected once. A far larger clone is just one base off, so this is likely a read error. This sequence joins TRBV27 and TRBJ2-6; D not certain. This CDR3 comprises 12 residues. Germline V CDR1 and CDR2: MNHEY, SMNVEV (reference sequence). Trimming removed 7 bases at V and 0 bases at J, with 1 base between. CDR3 residues: CASTSGANVLTF. The CDR3, as DNA: TGTGCCAGCACCTCTGGGGCCAACGTCCTGACTTTC.

The chain carries TRBV5-6 and TRBJ1-5, with 10 bases identical to TRBD1. The V segment lost 4 bases and the J segment 6 bases; nucleotides outside the gene matches: 10. The germline CDR1 and CDR2 sequences are SGHDT and YYEEEE. This CDR3 comprises 16 residues. CDR3 residues: CASSRDRGTLGQPQHF. Written as DNA, the CDR3 is TGTGCCAGCAGCAGGGACAGGGGAACGTTGGGTCAGCCCCAGCATTTT.

This clone was observed a few times. J is TRBJ2-5 and V is TRBV6-5; D is possibly TRBD1 (6 bases). Germline assignment: CDR1 MNHEY and CDR2 SVGAGI. This CDR3 spans 14 amino acids. V dropped 0 bases and J dropped 5 bases, with 10 bases sitting between them. CDR3 sequence reads: CASSYSQGMETQYF. CDR3 coding DNA: TGTGCCAGCAGTTACTCGCAGGGGATGGAGACCCAGTACTTC.

This clone is a singleton in its sample. This specimen includes other DNA sequences encoding the same CDR3. The chain's CDR3 is CASSLAGTIYF. The CDR3 nucleotides are TGTGCCAGCAGCTTGGCAGGGACCATATATTTT. This chain uses TRBV5-6 with TRBJ1-3; a possible D gene is TRBD1 (5 bases). The CDR3 extends over 11 amino acids. CDR1 and CDR2 from the germline V gene are SGHDT and YYEEEE. Deletions cut 0 bases from V and 10 bases from J, with 5 bases between.

The chain recombines TRBV5-6 with TRBJ2-5, with D maybe TRBD2 (5 bases). CDR1 SGHDT and CDR2 YYEEEE come from the germline V gene. The CDR3 contains 13 residues. V was pared by 1 base and J by 3 bases, with 7 bases between. CDR3 nucleotides: TGTGCCAGCAGCTTGCGAGGGAAAGAGACCCAGTACTTC. Its protein is CASSLRGKETQYF.

The chain has TRBV11-2 and TRBJ2-3; D might be TRBD1 (6 bases). The germline V gene has CDR1 SGHAT and CDR2 FQNNGV. The germline V and J ends were trimmed by 4 bases and 1 base, with 18 bases remaining between them. This CDR3 region has 17 residues. The CDR3 DNA reads as TGTGCCAGCAGCTCGACAACAGGGTTCAAGGGCACAGATACGCAGTATTTT. Its translation is CASSSTTGFKGTDTQYF.

The V gene is TRBV5-1, the J gene TRBJ1-2; TRBD1 aligns across 9 bases. After removal of 4 bases from V and 1 base from J, the junction contained 5 bases not matched to a gene. Germline CDR1 is SGHRS and CDR2 is YFSETQ. CDR3 length: 15 amino acids. The CDR3 reads CASSAQDRGNYGYTF. Here the CDR3 DNA reads TGCGCCAGCAGCGCCCAGGACAGGGGTAACTATGGCTACACCTTC.

V usage is TRBV7-9 and J usage is TRBJ2-7; a possible D gene is TRBD1 (5 bases). Germline V gene sequence: CDR1 SEHNR, CDR2 FQNEAQ (reference sequence). V was pared by 0 bases and J by 3 bases, with 9 bases between. The CDR3 has 14 residues. The CDR3 loop is CASSLASDSYEQYF. In DNA form, the CDR3 reads TGTGCCAGCAGCTTAGCCTCAGACAGCTACGAGCAGTACTTC.

J is TRBJ1-2 and V is TRBV7-8; D remains unclear. Germline-derived CDR1 and CDR2 are SGHVS and FQNEAQ. V was trimmed by 3 bases and J by 8 bases, leaving 13 bases between them. CDR3 length: 13 residues. Here the CDR3 reads CASSFSPGRGYTF. For the CDR3, the DNA is TGTGCCAGCAGCTTTAGCCCGGGGAGGGGCTACACCTTC.

The gene calls are TRBV7-9 and TRBJ1-1; maybe TRBD1 (6 bases). V lost 1 base and J 1 base, leaving 16 bases between the germline ends. The CDR3 covers 17 residues. The V gene's germline CDR1 is SEHNR and CDR2 FQNEAQ (reference sequence). The CDR3 DNA follows: TGTGCCAGCAGCTTAGTCATGGGGGGCTACGGGAACACTGAAGCTTTCTTT. Translation: CASSLVMGGYGNTEAFF.